These 13 T cell receptor beta chains originate from one sample sequenced in a study of shared clonotypes between healthy human individuals. Generated by immunoSEQ multiplex PCR, the TCRdb table keeps only in-frame clones and is missing some. This table has about 1.1 million clones, roughly 80% appearing once. Sequenced sample: memory CD4+ T cells from PBMCs. Noted subset: CD45RA-negative fraction. All receptors come from a man between 18 and 29 years old in good health. Some clones in this sample may be carry-over from other donors' samples.

The chain employs TRBV2 and TRBJ1-5; 7 positions match TRBD1. Per germline, CDR1 SNHLY and CDR2 FYNNEI. There are 17 residues in the CDR3. V trimming: 0 bases; J trimming: 4 bases; junction bases outside the gene matches: 9. The CDR3 DNA follows: TGTGCCAGCAGTGAAGCGAATTGGGACAGAGCAAATCAGCCCCAGCATTTT. It is translated as CASSEANWDRANQPQHF.

This clone was counted ten times or more. The chain combines TRBV30 with TRBJ2-2; D gene uncertain. Germline CDR1 reads GTSNPN; CDR2 reads SVGIG (reference sequence). The CDR3 sequence is 12 residues long. V was pared by 4 bases and J by 1 base, with 4 bases between. DNA of the CDR3: TGTGCCTGGACTTTGAACACCGGGGAGCTGTTTTTT. Translating gives CAWTLNTGELFF.

The J gene is TRBJ1-1, the V gene TRBV28; 9 positions agree with TRBD1. V lost 3 bases to trimming and J lost 4 bases; unmatched junction nucleotides: 6. The CDR3 consists of 15 residues. The germline V gene encodes CDR1 MDHEN and CDR2 SYDVKM. The CDR3 sequence is CASSLGDRDATEAFF. Here the CDR3 DNA reads TGTGCCAGCAGTTTGGGGGACAGGGATGCCACTGAAGCTTTCTTT.

V gene TRBV5-1 combines with J gene TRBJ2-5, with TRBD2 matching over 12 bases. Germline lookup yields CDR1 SGHRS and CDR2 YFSETQ. With 1 base clipped from V and 1 base from J, the junction kept 5 bases outside the gene matches. This CDR3 is built from 17 residues. The CDR3 DNA reads as TGCGCCAGCAGCTTGATGTCTAGCGGGAGGGCCCAAGAGACCCAGTACTTC. It codes for CASSLMSSGRAQETQYF.

The rearrangement uses TRBV5-1 and TRBJ2-7, with D unresolved. The CDR3 runs 14 residues. Deletions cut 0 bases from V and 3 bases from J, with 10 bases between. Germline values: CDR1 SGHRS, CDR2 YFSETQ. CDR3 bases: TGCGCCAGCAGCTTGGCCGGCAACGTCTACGAGCAGTACTTC. Translating gives CASSLAGNVYEQYF.

In this sample, this clone turned up many times. The chain joins TRBV28 to TRBJ1-2, with a tentative D call TRBD1 (6 bases). The V and J ends lost 7 bases and 14 bases respectively, with 29 bases between them. CDR1 MDHEN and CDR2 SYDVKM come from the germline V gene. The CDR3 has 15 amino acids. This chain's CDR3 is CASIGQLGTYRVRTF. The DNA of the CDR3 is TGTGCCAGCATAGGACAACTCGGTACCTACAGGGTCCGGACCTTC.

The sample holds a few counts of this clone. The rearrangement joins TRBV11-3 to TRBJ2-1, with D possibly being TRBD1 (5 bases). The CDR3 covers 16 residues. The germline V gene has CDR1 SGHNT and CDR2 YENEEA. V was clipped by 0 bases and J by 8 bases, with 17 bases between them. The CDR3 region is CASSLDGRQGRDEQFF. CDR3 DNA sequence: TGTGCCAGCAGCTTAGATGGCCGGCAGGGTCGGGATGAGCAGTTCTTC.

J is TRBJ2-2 and V is TRBV5-4; D may match TRBD1 or TRBD2 (5 bases each). This CDR3 spans 15 amino acids. Trimming shortened V by 2 bases and J by 8 bases, and 16 bases separated the two germline ends. Germline assignment: CDR1 SGHNT and CDR2 YYREEE (reference sequence). CDR3 sequence (DNA): TGTGCCAGCAGCTTTGTCGGGGCCAATACGGGGGAGCTGTTTTTT. Translating it yields CASSFVGANTGELFF.

The gene calls are TRBV7-6 and TRBJ1-1; D gene unclear. The CDR3 runs to 14 residues. Germline lookup yields CDR1 SGHVS and CDR2 FNYEAQ. The V gene lost 2 bases and the J gene lost 3 bases, with 10 bases spanning the gap. DNA for the CDR3: TGTGCCAGCAGCTTAAGCGTTAGGGACACTGAAGCTTTCTTT. The encoded protein is CASSLSVRDTEAFF.

This chain connects TRBV5-8 to TRBJ1-2, with 8 bases identical to TRBD1. Per germline, CDR1 SGHTS and CDR2 YDEGEE. V gave up 0 bases and J gave up 8 bases; unmatched junction bases: 9. This CDR3 has 15 residues. CDR3 residues: CASSLGGQAPLGYTF. The CDR3, as DNA: TGTGCCAGCAGCTTGGGGGGACAGGCCCCCTTGGGCTACACCTTC.

The rearrangement joins TRBV6-1 to TRBJ1-3; a weak D match, TRBD1 (5 bases). Trimming removed 8 bases at V and 3 bases at J, with 14 bases between. This CDR3 spans 14 amino acids. Germline loops: CDR1 MNHNS, CDR2 SASEGT. The CDR3 sequence: CASQWGVDGNTIYF. CDR3 nucleotides: TGTGCCAGCCAATGGGGGGTTGATGGAAACACCATATATTTT.

This rearrangement joins TRBV28 to TRBJ2-3; D call uncertain. Per germline, CDR1 MDHEN and CDR2 SYDVKM. V gave up 11 bases and J gave up 1 base, with 10 bases separating them. CDR3 size: 12 residues. The CDR3 DNA sequence: TGTGCCGCCCGTGGGGGCACAGATACGCAGTATTTT. As protein: CAARGGTDTQYF. Full variable domain (remainder filled in from reference TRBV28 and TRBJ2-3): DVKVTQSSRYLVKRTGEKVFLECVQDMDHENMFWYRQDPGLGLRLIYFSYDVKMKEKGDIPEGYSVSREKKERFSLILESASTNQTSMYLCAARGGTDTQYFGPGTRLTVL.

This chain connects TRBV4-2 to TRBJ1-1, with D possibly being TRBD1 (5 bases). V was cut by 0 bases and J by 1 base, with 12 bases left in between. Germline lookup yields CDR1 LGHNA and CDR2 YNFKEQ. The CDR3 loop spans 16 amino acids. The CDR3 region has the DNA TGTGCCAGCAGCCAAGATCCGGGGCAGCCGAACACTGAAGCTTTCTTT. Translation: CASSQDPGQPNTEAFF.